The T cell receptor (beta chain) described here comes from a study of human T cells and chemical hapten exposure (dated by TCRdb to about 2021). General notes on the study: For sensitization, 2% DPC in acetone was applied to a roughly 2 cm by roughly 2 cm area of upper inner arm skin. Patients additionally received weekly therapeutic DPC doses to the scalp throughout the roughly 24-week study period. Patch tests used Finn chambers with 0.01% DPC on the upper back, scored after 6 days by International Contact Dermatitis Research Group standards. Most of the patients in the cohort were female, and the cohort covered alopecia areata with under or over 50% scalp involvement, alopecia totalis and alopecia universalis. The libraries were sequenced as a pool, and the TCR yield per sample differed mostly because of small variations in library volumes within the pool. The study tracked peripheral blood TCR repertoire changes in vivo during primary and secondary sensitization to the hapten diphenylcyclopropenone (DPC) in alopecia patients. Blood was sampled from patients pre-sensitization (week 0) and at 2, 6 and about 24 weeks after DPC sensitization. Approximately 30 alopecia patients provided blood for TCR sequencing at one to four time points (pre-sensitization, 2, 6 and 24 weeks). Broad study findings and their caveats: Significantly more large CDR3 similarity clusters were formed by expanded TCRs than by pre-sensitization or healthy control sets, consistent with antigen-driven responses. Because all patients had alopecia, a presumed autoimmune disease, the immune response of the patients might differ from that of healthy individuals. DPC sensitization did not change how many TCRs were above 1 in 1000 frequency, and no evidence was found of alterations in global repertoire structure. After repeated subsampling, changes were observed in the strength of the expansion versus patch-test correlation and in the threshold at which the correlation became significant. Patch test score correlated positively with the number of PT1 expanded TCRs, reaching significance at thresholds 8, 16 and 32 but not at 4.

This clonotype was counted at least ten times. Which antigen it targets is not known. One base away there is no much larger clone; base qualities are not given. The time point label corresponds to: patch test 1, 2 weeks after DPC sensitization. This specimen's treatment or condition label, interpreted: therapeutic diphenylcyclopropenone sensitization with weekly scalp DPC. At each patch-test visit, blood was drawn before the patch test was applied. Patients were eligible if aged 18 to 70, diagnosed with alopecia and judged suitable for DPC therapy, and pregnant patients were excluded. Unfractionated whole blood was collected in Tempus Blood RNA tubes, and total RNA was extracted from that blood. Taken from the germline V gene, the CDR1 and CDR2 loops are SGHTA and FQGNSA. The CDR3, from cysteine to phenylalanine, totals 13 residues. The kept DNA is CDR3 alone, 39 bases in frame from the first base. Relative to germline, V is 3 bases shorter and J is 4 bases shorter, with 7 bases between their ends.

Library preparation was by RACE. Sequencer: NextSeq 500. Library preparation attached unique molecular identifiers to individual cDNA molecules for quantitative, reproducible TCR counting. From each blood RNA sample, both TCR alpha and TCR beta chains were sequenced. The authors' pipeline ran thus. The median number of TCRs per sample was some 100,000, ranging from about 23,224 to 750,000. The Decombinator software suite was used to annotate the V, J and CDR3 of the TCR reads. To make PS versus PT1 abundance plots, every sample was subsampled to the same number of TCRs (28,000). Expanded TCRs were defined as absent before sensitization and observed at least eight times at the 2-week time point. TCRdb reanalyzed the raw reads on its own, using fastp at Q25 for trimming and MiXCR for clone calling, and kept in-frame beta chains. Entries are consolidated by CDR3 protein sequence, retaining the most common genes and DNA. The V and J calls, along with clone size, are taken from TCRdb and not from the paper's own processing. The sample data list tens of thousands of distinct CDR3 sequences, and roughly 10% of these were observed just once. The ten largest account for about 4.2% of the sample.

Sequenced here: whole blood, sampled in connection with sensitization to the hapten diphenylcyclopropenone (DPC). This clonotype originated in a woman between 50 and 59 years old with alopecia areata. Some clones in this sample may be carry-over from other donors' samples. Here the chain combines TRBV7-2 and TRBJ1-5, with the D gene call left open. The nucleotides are TGTGCCAGCAGCTTCGCCCTAAATCAGCCCCAGCATTTT. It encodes CASSFALNQPQHF.